This T cell receptor beta chain derives from a study of blood T cell repertoires in COVID-19. The wider study: The origin of the acute and convalescent COVID-19 samples was the United States, Italy and Spain.

Study processing details: Estimated nucleated cell counts came from reference gene primer amplification. Only in-frame clones appear in the TCRdb table, and some are missing; sequencing was by immunoSEQ multiplex PCR. V, J and clone size are taken as reported in that table, and D and trimming were inferred from the DNA itself. The sample lists 400,000 to 500,000 clones; roughly 88% were seen once. Participant ages covered about 18 to 95 years across 25 or so US areas. The V segment lost 6 bases and the J segment 5 bases; nucleotides outside the gene matches: 6. CDR3 length: 14 residues. Germline CDR1 reads SEHNR; CDR2 reads FQNEAQ (reference sequence).

The origin of this receptor is a woman in her late teens or twenties who had been exposed to COVID-19. V gene TRBV7-9 combines with J gene TRBJ1-2, with 10 bases that match TRBD1. Sequenced sample: PBMCs or T cells enriched from blood (not recorded which). The DNA of the CDR3 is TGTGCCAGCAGGTCGGGACAGGGGACGTATGGCTACACCTTC. This translates into CASRSGQGTYGYTF. The full variable domain, completed using reference TRBV7-9 and TRBJ1-2, is DTGVSQNPRHKITKRGQNVTFRCDPISEHNRLYWYRQTLGQGPEFLTYFQNEAQLEKSRLLSDRFSAERPKGSFSTLEIQRTEQGDSAMYLCASRSGQGTYGYTFGSGTRLTVV.